A single TCR beta chain is shown here with its context. Antigen: not known. This entry comes from a study of shared clonotypes between healthy human individuals. Whole-study context: Researchers assigned three CD4 naive, three CD4 memory, two CD8 naive and one CD8 memory plate to each donor.

Researchers divided each subset's genomic DNA evenly across several immunoSEQ plates. Per the authors' pipeline: ImmunoSEQ output lacked quality scores and full-length reads, limiting matched filtering. The protocol was immunoSEQ multiplex PCR, while the TCRdb copy is restricted to in-frame clones and leaves out a portion. The V and J calls and clone size are taken from that table; D and trimming were inferred from the DNA. The sample consists of about 2.3 million clones, 85% to 95% of them appearing once. Regarding the study as a whole: Donors were few, which limited the genetic and exposure-history diversity represented.

The CDR3 totals 12 residues. The germline gives CDR1 SGHTA, CDR2 FQGNSA. V lost 3 bases, J lost 11 bases, and 5 bases stayed unmatched. Specimen: naive CD4+ T cells from PBMCs. The subset here: CD45RA+ positively selected. This receptor was identified in a man younger than 35 in good health. Some clones in this sample may be carry-over from other donors' samples. The genes are TRBV7-2 and TRBJ1-1; 8 bases map to TRBD1. Here the CDR3 reads CASSFPDRGAFF. The CDR3 DNA sequence: TGTGCCAGCAGCTTCCCCGACAGGGGTGCTTTCTTT.